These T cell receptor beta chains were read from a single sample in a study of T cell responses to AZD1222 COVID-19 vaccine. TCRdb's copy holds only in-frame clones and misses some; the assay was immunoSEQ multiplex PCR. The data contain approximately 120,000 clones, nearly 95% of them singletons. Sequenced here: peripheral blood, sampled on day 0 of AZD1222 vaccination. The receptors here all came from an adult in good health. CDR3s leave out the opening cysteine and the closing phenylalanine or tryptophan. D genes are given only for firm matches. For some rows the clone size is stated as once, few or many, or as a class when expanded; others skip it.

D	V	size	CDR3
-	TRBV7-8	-	ASSLAGGVGQPQH
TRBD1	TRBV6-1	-	ASSEHGTGSSGV
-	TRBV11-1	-	ASSPLGVGQETQY
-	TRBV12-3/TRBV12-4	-	ASSWGQLNEQF
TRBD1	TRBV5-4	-	ASSPTGQGHEQY
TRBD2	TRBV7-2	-	ASSDRAGGHRF
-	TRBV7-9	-	ASSPRDGRTEAF
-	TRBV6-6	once	ASSLRDGEKLF
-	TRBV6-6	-	ASKQSSYNEQF
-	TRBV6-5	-	ASKEQAGKVTEAF
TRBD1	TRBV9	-	ASSAGQGLYT
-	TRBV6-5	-	ASSYSKARNTEAF
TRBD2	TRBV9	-	ASSVVPSGGNTGELF
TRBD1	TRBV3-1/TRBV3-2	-	ASSQENPGQGEKLF
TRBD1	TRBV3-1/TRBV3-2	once	ASSTSGTGVGEQY
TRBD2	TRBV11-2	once	ASSLVLPTSGDETQY
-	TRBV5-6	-	ASSSAGIYGYT
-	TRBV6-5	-	ASSSTGYYGYT
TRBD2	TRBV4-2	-	ASSQRGLAGRDEQF
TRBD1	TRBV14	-	ASSPSYPTGVRATT
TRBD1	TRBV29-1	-	SVEQGQVLYGYT
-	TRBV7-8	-	ASSLGVGNQPQH
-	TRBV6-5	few	ASSYSQAGREQY
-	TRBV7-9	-	ASSQDGGSYEQY
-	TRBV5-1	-	ASRRDPNTGELF
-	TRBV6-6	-	ASSYGPSGLSYGYT
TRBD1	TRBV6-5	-	ATIGTGKPNTEAF
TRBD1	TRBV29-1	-	SAGGASYEQY
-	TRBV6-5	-	ASSYSNWRVNEQF
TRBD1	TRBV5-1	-	ASSPLPGQENTEAF
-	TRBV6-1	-	ASSEGPGLDYGYT